This entry describes one TCR beta chain. It has no known antigen specificity. Sequencing used an Illumina HiSeq 2000. 5'RACE template switching, by which a universal primer site and unique molecular identifiers were added, was used to make TCR beta cDNA libraries. Synthesis of cDNA was primed from the TCR beta constant segment and was followed by two consecutive PCR amplification steps. In the authors' own workflow: MIGEC was used to demultiplex reads and group reads by UMI, and MiTCR was used to assemble and quantify clonotypes. Only TCR cDNA sequences supported by at least two reads were kept to exclude erroneous sequences. Downstream repertoire analysis used the tcR package, and clonotypes were matched across fractions by CDR3 nucleotide sequence plus V segment. VDJmatch was used to annotate antigen specificity against VDJdb, with one amino acid substitution in CDR3 permitted. TCRdb reprocessed the reads and lists each CDR3 protein sequence as a single entry, with no DNA. None of the V and J calls come from the authors' own analysis; TCRdb made them. Per the sample table, the count is about 460,000 distinct CDR3 sequences. Roughly 1.4% of the sample lies in the top ten.

This sample is part of a study of T cells expressing NK-cell markers (dated by TCRdb to 2018 to 2021). Notes on the research overall: TCR beta-chain repertoires were profiled in sorted CD3+CD56+NKG2C+, CD3+CD56+NKG2C- and CD3+CD56-NKG2C+ T-cell subsets from fewer than 10 donors. Among the eight sequenced donors, only one was HCMV-seronegative, while the other seven were HCMV-seropositive. All eight donors whose samples were sequenced were randomly selected healthy volunteers, three of them men and five women. Libraries were sequenced as 2 x 150 bp reads on Illumina HiSeq 2000/2500, MiSeq or NextSeq. On the study overall, not on this receptor specifically: Whether the expanded NKG2C-expressing T cell clones were specific for HCMV antigens remained unclear. Those dominant clonotypes were again the most abundant among CD3+CD56-NKG2C+ cells in a handful of donors, at about 25-65%. For roughly six donors, the dominant CD3+CD56+NKG2C+ clonotypes were among the top 10 CD8+ clonotypes and accounted for about 1.0-8% of CD8+ T cells.

A commercial ELISA kit detecting HCMV-specific IgG in serum was used to determine HCMV serostatus. Ficoll density gradient centrifugation was used to isolate peripheral blood mononuclear cells from blood. The CDR3 runs 14 amino acids, cysteine and phenylalanine included. No coding sequence is recorded. CDR1 and CDR2 are drawn from the germline V gene: MNHEY, SVGEGT. The sequence was obtained from a woman between 45 and 60 years old in good health. Donor details come from another sample of the same person, matched by shared clones. This chain joins TRBV6-2 or TRBV6-3 to TRBJ2-5. Material for sequencing was blood T cells: a sorted CD56 or NKG2C T cell subset, CD4+ or CD8+ T cells, or bulk PBMC T cells (not recorded which). The CDR3 corresponds to CASSYQMYQETQYF.